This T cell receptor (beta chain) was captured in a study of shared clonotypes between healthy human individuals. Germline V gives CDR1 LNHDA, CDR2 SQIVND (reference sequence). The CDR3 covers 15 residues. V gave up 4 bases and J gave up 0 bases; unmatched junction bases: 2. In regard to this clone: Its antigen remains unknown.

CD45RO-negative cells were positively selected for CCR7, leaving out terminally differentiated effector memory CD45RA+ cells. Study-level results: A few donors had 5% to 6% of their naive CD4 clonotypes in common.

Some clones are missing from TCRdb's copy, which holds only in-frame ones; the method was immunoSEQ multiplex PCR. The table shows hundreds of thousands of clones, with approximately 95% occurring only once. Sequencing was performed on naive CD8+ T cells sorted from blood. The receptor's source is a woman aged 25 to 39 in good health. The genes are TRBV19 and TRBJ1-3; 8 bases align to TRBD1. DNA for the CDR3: TGTGCCAGTAGTACCACAGGGGGCTCTGGAAACACCATATATTTT. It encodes CASSTTGGSGNTIYF.